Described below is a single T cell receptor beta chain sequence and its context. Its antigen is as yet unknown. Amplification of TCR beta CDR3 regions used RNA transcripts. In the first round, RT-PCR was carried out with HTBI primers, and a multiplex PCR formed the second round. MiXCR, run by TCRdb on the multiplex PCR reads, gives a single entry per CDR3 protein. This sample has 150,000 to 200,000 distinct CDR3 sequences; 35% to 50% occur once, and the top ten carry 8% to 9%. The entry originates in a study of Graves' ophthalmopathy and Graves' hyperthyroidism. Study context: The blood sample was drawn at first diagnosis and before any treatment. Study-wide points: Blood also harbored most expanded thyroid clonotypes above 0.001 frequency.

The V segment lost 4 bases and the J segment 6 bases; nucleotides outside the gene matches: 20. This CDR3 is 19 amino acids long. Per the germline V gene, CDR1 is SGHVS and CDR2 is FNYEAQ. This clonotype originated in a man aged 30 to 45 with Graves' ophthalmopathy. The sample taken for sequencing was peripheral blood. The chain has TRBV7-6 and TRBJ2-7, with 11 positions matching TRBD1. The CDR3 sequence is CASSSDLGPTGTGGIEQYF. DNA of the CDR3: TGTGCCAGCAGCTCTGACCTTGGCCCAACCGGGACAGGGGGGATCGAGCAGTACTTC. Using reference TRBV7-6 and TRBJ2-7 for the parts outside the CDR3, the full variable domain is GAGVSQSPRYKVTKRGQDVALRCDPISGHVSLYWYRQALGQGPEFLTYFNYEAQQDKSGLPNDRFSAERPEGSISTLTIQRTEQRDSAMYRCASSSDLGPTGTGGIEQYFGPGTRLTVT.